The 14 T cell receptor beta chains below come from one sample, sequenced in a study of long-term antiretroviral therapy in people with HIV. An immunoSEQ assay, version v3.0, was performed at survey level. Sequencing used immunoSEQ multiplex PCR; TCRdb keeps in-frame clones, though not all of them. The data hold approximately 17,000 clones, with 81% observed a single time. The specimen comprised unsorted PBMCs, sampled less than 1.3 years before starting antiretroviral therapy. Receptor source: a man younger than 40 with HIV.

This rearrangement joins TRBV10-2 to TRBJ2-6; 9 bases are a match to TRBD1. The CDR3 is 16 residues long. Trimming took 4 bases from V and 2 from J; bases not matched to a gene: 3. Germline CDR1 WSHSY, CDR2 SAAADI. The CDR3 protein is CASSAGTGTGANVLTF. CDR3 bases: TGCGCCAGCAGTGCCGGGACAGGGACTGGGGCCAACGTCCTGACTTTC.

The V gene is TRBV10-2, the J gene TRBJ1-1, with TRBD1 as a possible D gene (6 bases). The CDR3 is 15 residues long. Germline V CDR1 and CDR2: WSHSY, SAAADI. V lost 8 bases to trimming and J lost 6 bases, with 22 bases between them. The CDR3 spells CASARLGGQGSEAFF. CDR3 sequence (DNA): TGCGCCAGCGCTAGACTCGGGGGTCAGGGGTCTGAAGCTTTCTTT.

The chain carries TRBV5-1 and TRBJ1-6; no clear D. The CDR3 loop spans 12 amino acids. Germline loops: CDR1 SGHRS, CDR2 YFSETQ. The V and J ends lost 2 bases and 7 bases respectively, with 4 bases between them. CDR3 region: CASSFGNSPLHF. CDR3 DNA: TGCGCCAGCAGCTTCGGGAATTCACCCCTCCACTTT.

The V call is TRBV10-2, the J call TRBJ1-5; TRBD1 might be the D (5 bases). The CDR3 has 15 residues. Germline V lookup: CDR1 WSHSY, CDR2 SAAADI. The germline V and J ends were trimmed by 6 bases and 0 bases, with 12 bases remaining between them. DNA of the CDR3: TGCGCCAGCAGCTTAGGGACGGTTAGCAATCAGCCCCAGCATTTT. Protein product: CASSLGTVSNQPQHF.

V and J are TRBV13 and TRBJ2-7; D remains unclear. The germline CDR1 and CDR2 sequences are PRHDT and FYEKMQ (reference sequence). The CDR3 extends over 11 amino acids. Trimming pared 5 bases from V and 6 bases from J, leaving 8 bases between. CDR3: CASSRDGEQYF. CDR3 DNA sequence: TGTGCCAGCAGCCGCGACGGCGAGCAGTACTTC.

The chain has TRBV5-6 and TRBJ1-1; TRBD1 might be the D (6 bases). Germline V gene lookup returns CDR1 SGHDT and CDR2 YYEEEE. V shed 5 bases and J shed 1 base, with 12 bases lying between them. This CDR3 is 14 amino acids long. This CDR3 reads CASSIQGSNTEAFF. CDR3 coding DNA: TGTGCCAGCAGTATACAGGGCTCGAACACTGAAGCTTTCTTT. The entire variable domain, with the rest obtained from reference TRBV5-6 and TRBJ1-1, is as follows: DAGVTQSPTHLIKTRGQQVTLRCSPKSGHDTVSWYQQALGQGPQFIFQYYEEEERQRGNFPDRFSGHQFPNYSSELNVNALLLGDSALYLCASSIQGSNTEAFFGQGTRLTVV.

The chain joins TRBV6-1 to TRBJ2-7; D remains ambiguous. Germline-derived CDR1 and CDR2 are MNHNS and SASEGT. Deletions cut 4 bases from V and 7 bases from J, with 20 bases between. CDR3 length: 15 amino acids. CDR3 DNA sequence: TGTGCCAGCAGTGGTCGTAGCCCCCTAGTATGGGAGCAGTACTTC. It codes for CASSGRSPLVWEQYF.

CDR3 region: CASSQEGGNEQYF. CDR3 bases: TGTGCCAGCAGCCAAGAGGGAGGCAACGAGCAGTACTTC. This chain connects TRBV4-2 to TRBJ2-7; tentatively, D is TRBD2 (6 bases). CDR1 LGHNA and CDR2 YNFKEQ come from the germline V gene. Trimming pared 0 bases from V and 5 bases from J, leaving 8 bases between. The CDR3 is 13 amino acids.

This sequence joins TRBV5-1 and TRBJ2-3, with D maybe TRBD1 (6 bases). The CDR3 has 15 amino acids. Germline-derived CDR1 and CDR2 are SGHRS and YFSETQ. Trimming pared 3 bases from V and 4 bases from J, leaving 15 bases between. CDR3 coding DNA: TGCGCCAGCAGCTCGCCGAGCACAGGGCCAGATACGCAGTATTTT. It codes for CASSSPSTGPDTQYF.

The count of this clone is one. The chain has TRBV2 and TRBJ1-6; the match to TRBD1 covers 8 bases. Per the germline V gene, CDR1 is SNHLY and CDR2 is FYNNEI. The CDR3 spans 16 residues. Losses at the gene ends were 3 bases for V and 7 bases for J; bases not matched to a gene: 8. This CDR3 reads CASSEVMGQENSPLHF. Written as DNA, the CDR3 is TGTGCCAGCAGTGAGGTAATGGGACAGGAGAATTCACCCCTCCACTTT.

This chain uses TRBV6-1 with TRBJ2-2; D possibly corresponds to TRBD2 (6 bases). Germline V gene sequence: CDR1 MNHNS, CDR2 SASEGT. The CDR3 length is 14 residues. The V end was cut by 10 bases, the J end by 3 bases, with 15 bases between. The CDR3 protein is CATAMEGYTGELFF. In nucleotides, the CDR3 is TGTGCCACCGCAATGGAGGGGTACACCGGGGAGCTGTTTTTT.

In DNA form, the CDR3 reads TGTGCCAGCAGCCTGGGGGACAGGGGTGCGGAGACCCAGTACTTC. Its translation: CASSLGDRGAETQYF. This chain joins TRBV5-4 and TRBJ2-5; 10 bases map to TRBD1. The J segment lost 5 bases and the V segment lost 4 bases, leaving 8 bases of the junction unmatched. Germline CDR1 reads SGHNT; CDR2 reads YYREEE (reference sequence). This CDR3 is built from 15 residues.

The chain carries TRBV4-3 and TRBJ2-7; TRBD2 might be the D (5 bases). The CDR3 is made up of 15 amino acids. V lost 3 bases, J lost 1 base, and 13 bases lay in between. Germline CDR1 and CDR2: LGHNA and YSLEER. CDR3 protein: CASSQATRGSYEQYF. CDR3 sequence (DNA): TGCGCCAGCAGCCAGGCGACTCGAGGGTCCTACGAGCAGTACTTC.

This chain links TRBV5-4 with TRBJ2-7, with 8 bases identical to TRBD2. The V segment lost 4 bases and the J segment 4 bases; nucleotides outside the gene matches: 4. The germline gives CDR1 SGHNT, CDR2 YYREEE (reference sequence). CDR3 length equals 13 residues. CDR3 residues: CASSPGGGYEQYF. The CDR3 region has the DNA TGTGCCAGCAGCCCCGGGGGGGGATACGAGCAGTACTTC.